This T cell receptor (beta chain) was identified during a study of PD-1 blockade in classical Hodgkin lymphoma. Findings and caveats of the study: At C4D1, TCR diversity had climbed significantly for CD4+ cells, though not for CD8+ cells. Healthy donors were reported to have higher baseline TCR diversity than newly diagnosed patients.

The protocol was immunoSEQ multiplex PCR, while the TCRdb copy is restricted to in-frame clones and leaves out a portion. The sample consists of tens of thousands of clones, about 90% of them appearing once. This clone turned up a few times. No antigen is known for it. Stated time point: cycle 4 day 1 (C4D1), after five to seven weeks of nivolumab. Every patient had relapsed following autologous stem cell transplantation, and cohorts differed in brentuximab vedotin exposure. The material sequenced was peripheral blood mononuclear cells (PBMCs), taken before the fourth cycle of nivolumab. The sequence was collected from a human donor with classical Hodgkin lymphoma.

CDR3 in amino acids: CASSLTGTGLYEQYF. The CDR3 bases are TGTGCCAGCAGCCTTACCGGGACAGGCCTCTACGAGCAGTACTTC. The rearrangement joins TRBV6-5 to TRBJ2-7; the match to TRBD1 covers 8 bases. The V segment lost 6 bases and the J segment 3 bases; nucleotides outside the gene matches: 10. This CDR3 has 15 amino acids. Per the germline V gene, CDR1 is MNHEY and CDR2 is SVGAGI.